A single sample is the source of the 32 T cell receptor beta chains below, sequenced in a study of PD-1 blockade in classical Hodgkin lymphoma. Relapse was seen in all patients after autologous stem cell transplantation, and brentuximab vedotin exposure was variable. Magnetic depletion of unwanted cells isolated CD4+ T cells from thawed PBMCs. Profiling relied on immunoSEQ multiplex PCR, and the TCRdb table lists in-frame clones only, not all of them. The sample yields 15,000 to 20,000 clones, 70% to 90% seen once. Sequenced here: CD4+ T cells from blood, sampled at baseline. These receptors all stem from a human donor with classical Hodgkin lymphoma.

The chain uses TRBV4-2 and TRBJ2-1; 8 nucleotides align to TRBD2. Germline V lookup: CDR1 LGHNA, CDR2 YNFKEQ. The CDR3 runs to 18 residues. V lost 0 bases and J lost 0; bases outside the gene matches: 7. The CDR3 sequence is CASSQEEIAGFSYNEQFF. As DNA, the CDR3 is TGTGCCAGCAGCCAAGAGGAAATAGCGGGGTTCTCCTACAATGAGCAGTTCTTC.

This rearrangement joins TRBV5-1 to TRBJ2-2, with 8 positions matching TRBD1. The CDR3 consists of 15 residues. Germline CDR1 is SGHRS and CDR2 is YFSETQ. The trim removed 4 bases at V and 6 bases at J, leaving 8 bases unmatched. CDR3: CASSLAWTGSGELFF. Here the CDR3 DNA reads TGCGCCAGCAGCCTAGCCTGGACAGGGTCCGGGGAGCTGTTTTTT.

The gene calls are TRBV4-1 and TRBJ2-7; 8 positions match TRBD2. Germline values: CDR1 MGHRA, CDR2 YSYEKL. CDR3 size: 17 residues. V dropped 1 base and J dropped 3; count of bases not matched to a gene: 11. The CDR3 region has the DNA TGCGCCAGCAGCCAAGTTGCTGCGCGGGGGGCCCACTACGAGCAGTACTTC. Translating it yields CASSQVAARGAHYEQYF.

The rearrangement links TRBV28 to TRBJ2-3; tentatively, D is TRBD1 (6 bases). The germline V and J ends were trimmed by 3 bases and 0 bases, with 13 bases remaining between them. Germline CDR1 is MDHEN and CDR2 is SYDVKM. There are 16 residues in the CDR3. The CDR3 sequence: CASSLDGGSSTDTQYF. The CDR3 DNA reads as TGTGCCAGCAGTTTGGATGGGGGCTCTAGCACAGATACGCAGTATTTT.

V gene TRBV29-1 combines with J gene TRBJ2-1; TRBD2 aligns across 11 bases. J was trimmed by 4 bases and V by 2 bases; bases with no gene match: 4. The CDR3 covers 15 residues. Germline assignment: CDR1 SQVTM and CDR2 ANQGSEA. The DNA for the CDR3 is TGCAGCGTTGAACCCGTAGCGGGAGGGTACAATGAGCAGTTCTTC. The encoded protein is CSVEPVAGGYNEQFF.

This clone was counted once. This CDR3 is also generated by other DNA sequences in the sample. The chain's CDR3 is CAWSIPGLNTEAFF. CDR3 nucleotides: TGTGCCTGGAGTATACCGGGGCTGAACACTGAAGCTTTCTTT. The J gene is TRBJ1-1, the V gene TRBV30, with D maybe TRBD1 (5 bases). CDR3 length equals 14 residues. Looked up from germline, CDR1 is GTSNPN and CDR2 is SVGIG (reference sequence). V lost 2 bases and J lost 0, with 10 bases in between.

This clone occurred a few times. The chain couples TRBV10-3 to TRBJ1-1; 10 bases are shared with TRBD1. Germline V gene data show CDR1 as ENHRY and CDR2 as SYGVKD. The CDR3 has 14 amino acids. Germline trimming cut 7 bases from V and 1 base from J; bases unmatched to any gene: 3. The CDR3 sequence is CAIMGQGSNTEAFF. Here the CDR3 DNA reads TGTGCCATCATGGGACAGGGGTCGAACACTGAAGCTTTCTTT.

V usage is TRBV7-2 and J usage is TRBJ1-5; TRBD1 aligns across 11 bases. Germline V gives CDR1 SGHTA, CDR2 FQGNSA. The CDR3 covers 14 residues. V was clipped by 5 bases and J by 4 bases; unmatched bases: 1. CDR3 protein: CASSRDRGNQPQHF. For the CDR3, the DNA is TGTGCCAGCAGCCGGGACAGGGGGAATCAGCCCCAGCATTTT.

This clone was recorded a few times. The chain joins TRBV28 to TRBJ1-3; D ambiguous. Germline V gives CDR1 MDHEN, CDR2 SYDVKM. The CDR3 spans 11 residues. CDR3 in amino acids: CVTYSGNTIYF. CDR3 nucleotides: TGTGTGACCTACTCTGGAAACACCATATATTTT.

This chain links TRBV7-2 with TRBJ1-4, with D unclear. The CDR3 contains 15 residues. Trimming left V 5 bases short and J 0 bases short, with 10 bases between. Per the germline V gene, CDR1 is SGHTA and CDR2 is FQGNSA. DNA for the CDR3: TGTGCCAGCAGCGTCGATGAGGCAACTAATGAAAAACTGTTTTTT. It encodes CASSVDEATNEKLFF.

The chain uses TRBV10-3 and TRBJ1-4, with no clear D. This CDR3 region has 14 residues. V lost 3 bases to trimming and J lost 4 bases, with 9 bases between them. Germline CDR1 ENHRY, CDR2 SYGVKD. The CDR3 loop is CAISERGINEKLFF. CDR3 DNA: TGTGCCATCAGTGAACGGGGAATTAATGAAAAACTGTTTTTT.

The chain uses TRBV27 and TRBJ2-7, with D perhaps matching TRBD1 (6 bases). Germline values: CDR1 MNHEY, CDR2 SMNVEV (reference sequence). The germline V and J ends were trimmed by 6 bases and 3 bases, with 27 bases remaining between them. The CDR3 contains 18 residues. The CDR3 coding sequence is TGTGCCAGCAGCACCCGATACTCAGGGGATTCGCCCCTCTACGAGCAGTACTTC. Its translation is CASSTRYSGDSPLYEQYF.

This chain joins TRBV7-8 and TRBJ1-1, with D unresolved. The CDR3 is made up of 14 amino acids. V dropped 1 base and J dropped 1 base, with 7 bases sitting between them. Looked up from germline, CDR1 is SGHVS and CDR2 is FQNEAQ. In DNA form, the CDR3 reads TGTGCCAGCAGCTTAGTCGACAAGAACACTGAAGCTTTCTTT. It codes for CASSLVDKNTEAFF. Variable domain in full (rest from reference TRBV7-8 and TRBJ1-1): GAGVSQSPRYKVAKRGQDVALRCDPISGHVSLFWYQQALGQGPEFLTYFQNEAQLDKSGLPSDRFFAERPEGSVSTLKIQRTQQEDSAVYLCASSLVDKNTEAFFGQGTRLTVV.

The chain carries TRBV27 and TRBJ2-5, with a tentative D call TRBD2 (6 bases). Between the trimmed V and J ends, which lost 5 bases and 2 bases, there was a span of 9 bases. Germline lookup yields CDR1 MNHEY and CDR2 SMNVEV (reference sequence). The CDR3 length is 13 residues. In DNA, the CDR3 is TGTGCCAGCAGTCTTCGGGGGCAAGAGACCCAGTACTTC. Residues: CASSLRGQETQYF.

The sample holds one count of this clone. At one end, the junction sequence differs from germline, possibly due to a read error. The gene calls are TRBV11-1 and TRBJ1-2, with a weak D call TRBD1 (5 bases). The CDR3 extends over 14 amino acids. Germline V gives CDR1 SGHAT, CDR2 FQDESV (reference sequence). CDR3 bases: TGTGCCAGCAGCTTAAGGCAGGGCAGTTATGACTACACCTTC. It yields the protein CASSLRQGSYDYTF.

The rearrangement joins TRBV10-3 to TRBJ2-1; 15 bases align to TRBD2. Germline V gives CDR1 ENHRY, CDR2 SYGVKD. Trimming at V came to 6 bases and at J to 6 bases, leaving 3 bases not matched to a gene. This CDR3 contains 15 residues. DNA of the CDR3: TGTGCCATCAGCGGACTAGCGGGAGGGAGCAATGAGCAGTTCTTC. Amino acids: CAISGLAGGSNEQFF.

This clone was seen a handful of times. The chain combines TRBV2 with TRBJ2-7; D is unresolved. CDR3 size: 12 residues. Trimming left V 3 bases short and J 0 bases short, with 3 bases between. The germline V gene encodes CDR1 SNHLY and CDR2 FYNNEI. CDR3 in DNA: TGTGCCAGCAGTGATAGCTCCTACGAGCAGTACTTC. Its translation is CASSDSSYEQYF.

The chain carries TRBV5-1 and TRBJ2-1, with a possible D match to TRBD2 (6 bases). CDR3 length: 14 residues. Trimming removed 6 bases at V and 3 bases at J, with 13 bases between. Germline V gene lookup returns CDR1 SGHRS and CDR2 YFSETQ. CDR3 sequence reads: CASTSPGVYNEQFF. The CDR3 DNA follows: TGCGCCAGCACCTCCCCGGGAGTCTACAATGAGCAGTTCTTC.

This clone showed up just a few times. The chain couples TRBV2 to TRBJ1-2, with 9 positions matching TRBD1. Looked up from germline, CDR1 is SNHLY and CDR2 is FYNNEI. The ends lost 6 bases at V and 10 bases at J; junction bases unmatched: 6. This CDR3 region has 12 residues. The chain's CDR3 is CASRQGAGVYTF. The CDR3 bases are TGTGCCAGCAGACAGGGGGCTGGGGTCTACACCTTC.

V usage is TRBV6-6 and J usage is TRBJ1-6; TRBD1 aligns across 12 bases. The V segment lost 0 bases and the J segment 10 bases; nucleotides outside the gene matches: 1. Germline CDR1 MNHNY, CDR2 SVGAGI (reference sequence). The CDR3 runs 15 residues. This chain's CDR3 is CASSYSGTGGSPLHF. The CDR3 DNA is TGTGCCAGCAGTTACTCCGGGACAGGGGGCTCACCCCTCCACTTT.

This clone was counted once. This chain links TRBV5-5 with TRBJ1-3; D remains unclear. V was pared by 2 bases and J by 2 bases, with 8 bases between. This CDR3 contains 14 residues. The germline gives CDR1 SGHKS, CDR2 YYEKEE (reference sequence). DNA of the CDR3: TGTGCCAGCAGCTTACTGCAGGCTGGAAACACCATATATTTT. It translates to CASSLLQAGNTIYF.

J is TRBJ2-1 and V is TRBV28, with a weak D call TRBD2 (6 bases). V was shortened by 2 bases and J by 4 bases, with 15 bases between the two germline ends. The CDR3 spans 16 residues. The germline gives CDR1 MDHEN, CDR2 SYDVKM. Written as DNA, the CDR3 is TGTGCCAGCAGTTTAAATAGGGCGGGAACTTACAATGAGCAGTTCTTC. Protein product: CASSLNRAGTYNEQFF.

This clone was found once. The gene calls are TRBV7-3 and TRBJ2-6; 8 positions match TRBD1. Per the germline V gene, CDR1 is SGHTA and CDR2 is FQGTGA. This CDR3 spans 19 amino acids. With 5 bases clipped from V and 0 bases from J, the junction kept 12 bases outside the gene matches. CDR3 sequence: CASSPGDRGYDSGANVLTF. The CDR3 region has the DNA TGTGCCAGCAGCCCTGGAGACAGGGGCTATGACTCTGGGGCCAACGTCCTGACTTTC. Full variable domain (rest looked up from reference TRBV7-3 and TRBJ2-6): GAGVSQTPSNKVTEKGKYVELRCDPISGHTALYWYRQSLGQGPEFLIYFQGTGAADDSGLPNDRFFAVRPEGSVSTLKIQRTERGDSAVYLCASSPGDRGYDSGANVLTFGAGSRLTVL.

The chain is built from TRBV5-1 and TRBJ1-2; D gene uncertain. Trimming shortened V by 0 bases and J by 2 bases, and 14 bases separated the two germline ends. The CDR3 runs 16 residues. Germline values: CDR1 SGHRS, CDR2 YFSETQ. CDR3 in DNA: TGCGCCAGCAGCTTGGGGCGTCGGGCGCCAAACTATGGCTACACCTTC. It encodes CASSLGRRAPNYGYTF.

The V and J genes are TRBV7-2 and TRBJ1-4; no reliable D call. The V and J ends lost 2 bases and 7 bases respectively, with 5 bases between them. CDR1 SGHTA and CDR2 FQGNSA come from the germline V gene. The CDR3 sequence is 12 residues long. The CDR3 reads CASSLRAEKLFF. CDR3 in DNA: TGTGCCAGCAGCTTAAGGGCTGAAAAACTGTTTTTT. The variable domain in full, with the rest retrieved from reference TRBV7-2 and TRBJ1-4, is GAGVSQSPSNKVTEKGKDVELRCDPISGHTALYWYRQSLGQGLEFLIYFQGNSAPDKSGLPSDRFSAERTGGSVSTLTIQRTQQEDSAVYLCASSLRAEKLFFGSGTQLSVL.

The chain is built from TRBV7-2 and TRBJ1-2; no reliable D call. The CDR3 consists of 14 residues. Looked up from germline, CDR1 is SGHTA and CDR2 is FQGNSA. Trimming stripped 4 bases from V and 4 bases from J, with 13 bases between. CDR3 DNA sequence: TGTGCCAGCAGCTACTATGGGCAGACCTATGGCTACACCTTC. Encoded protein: CASSYYGQTYGYTF. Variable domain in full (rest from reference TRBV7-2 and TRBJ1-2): GAGVSQSPSNKVTEKGKDVELRCDPISGHTALYWYRQSLGQGLEFLIYFQGNSAPDKSGLPSDRFSAERTGGSVSTLTIQRTQQEDSAVYLCASSYYGQTYGYTFGSGTRLTVV.

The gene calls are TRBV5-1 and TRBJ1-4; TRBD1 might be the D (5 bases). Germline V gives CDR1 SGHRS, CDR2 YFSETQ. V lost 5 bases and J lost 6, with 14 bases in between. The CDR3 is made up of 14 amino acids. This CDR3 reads CASRIDGTYEKLFF. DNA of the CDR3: TGCGCCAGCAGAATCGACGGGACGTATGAAAAACTGTTTTTT.

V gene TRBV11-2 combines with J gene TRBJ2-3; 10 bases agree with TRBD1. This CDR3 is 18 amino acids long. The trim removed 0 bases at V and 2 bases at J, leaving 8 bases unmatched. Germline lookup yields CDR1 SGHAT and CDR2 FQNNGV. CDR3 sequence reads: CASSLDLFGTGATDTQYF. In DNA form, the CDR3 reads TGTGCCAGCAGCTTAGATCTTTTTGGGACAGGGGCCACAGATACGCAGTATTTT.

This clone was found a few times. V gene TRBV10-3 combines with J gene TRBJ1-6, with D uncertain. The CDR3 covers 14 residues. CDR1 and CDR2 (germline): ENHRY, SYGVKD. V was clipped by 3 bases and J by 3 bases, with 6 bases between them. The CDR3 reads CAISESIYNSPLHF. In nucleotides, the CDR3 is TGTGCCATCAGTGAATCTATCTATAATTCACCCCTCCACTTT.

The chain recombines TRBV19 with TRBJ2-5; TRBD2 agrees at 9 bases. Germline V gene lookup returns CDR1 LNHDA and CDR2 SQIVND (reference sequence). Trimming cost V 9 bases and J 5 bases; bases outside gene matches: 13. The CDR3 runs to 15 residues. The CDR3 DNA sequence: TGTGCCAGCGGGGAGACTAGCGGATATCGGGAGACCCAGTACTTC. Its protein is CASGETSGYRETQYF.

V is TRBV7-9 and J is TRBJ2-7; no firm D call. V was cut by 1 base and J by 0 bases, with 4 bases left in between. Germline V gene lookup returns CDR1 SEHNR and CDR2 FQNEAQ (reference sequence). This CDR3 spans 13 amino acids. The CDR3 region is CASSLVFSYEQYF. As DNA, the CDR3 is TGTGCCAGCAGCTTAGTCTTCTCCTACGAGCAGTACTTC.

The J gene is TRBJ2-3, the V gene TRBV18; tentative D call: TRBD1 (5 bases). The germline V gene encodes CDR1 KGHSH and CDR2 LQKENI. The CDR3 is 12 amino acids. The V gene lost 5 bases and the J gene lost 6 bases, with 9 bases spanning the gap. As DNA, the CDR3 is TGTGCCAGCTCAGGGAACAGGGATACGCAGTATTTT. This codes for CASSGNRDTQYF.